The 11 T cell receptor beta chains below were found in one sample sequenced in a study of beta chain features in type 1 diabetes. The investigators reverse transcribed all of the isolated RNA, so they sequenced expressed TCRB transcripts. Here immunoSEQ multiplex PCR was the method, and the copy in TCRdb shows in-frame clones only, minus some. The repertoire holds around 500,000 clones, with 10% to 12% as singletons. Sample: naive CD4+ T cells from blood. These receptors all stem from a woman aged 18-29 years in good health.

This clone was detected only a few times. The chain couples TRBV7-6 to TRBJ1-1; the D is unclear. V was shortened by 1 base and J by 3 bases, with 18 bases between the two germline ends. The germline gives CDR1 SGHVS, CDR2 FNYEAQ. CDR3 length: 17 amino acids. This CDR3 is CASSLVDSHSGYTEAFF. The CDR3 coding sequence is TGTGCCAGCAGCTTAGTAGACTCCCACTCGGGGTACACTGAAGCTTTCTTT.

This clone turned up a few times. A junction boundary mismatches the germline segment, possibly from a read error. The same CDR3 arises from other DNA sequences in this sample as well. V is TRBV18 and J is TRBJ1-1, with D possibly matching TRBD1 (5 bases). The CDR3 totals 11 residues. Germline loops: CDR1 KGHSH, CDR2 LQKENI. The CDR3 protein is CASSPDTEAFF. DNA for the CDR3: TGTGCCAGCTCACCGGACACCGAAGCTTTCTTT.

This clone was counted between two and nine times. V and J are TRBV18 and TRBJ2-5, with D possibly TRBD2 on 6 matching bases. The germline V gene encodes CDR1 KGHSH and CDR2 LQKENI. This CDR3 has 15 residues. Trimming removed 3 bases from V and 4 bases from J, with 15 bases in between. As DNA, the CDR3 is TGTGCCAGCTCACCTCTTACGGGAGTACGAGAGACCCAGTACTTC. Protein sequence: CASSPLTGVRETQYF.

Here the CDR3 reads CASSLAGRRGRGYTF. CDR3 DNA: TGTGCCAGCAGCTTAGCAGGGAGGCGCGGTCGTGGCTACACCTTC. The V and J genes are TRBV7-2 and TRBJ1-2; D uncertain. The CDR3 runs 15 residues. The germline V gene has CDR1 SGHTA and CDR2 FQGNSA. V lost 0 bases and J 7 bases, leaving 15 bases between the germline ends.

This clone occurred a few times. This sequence joins TRBV30 and TRBJ2-6; 7 nucleotides line up with TRBD2. V gave up 1 base and J gave up 2 bases; unmatched junction bases: 2. This CDR3 is 15 amino acids long. Germline V gives CDR1 GTSNPN, CDR2 SVGIG (reference sequence). The CDR3 DNA is TGTGCCTGGAGTGGTGCGGGAGCTGGGGCCAACGTCCTGACTTTC. Encoded protein: CAWSGAGAGANVLTF.

The V gene is TRBV5-1, the J gene TRBJ2-5; D is unresolved. The ends were cut back, 2 bases at V and 1 base at J, with 6 bases in the middle. Germline V CDR1 and CDR2: SGHRS, YFSETQ. The CDR3 spans 13 residues. The DNA of the CDR3 is TGCGCCAGCAGCTTCTCGCCCCAAGAGACCCAGTACTTC. It is translated as CASSFSPQETQYF.

This clone was picked up many times. This sequence joins TRBV7-9 and TRBJ1-4; D may be TRBD1 (6 bases). The CDR3 contains 14 residues. Germline CDR1 is SEHNR and CDR2 is FQNEAQ (reference sequence). V was clipped by 4 bases and J by 3 bases, with 9 bases between them. In nucleotides, the CDR3 is TGTGCCAGCAGCTCGACAGGAGCTAATGAAAAACTGTTTTTT. Its translation: CASSSTGANEKLFF.

This clone appeared a few times. The chain recombines TRBV7-2 with TRBJ1-1; possible D gene TRBD1, 6 bases. Germline values: CDR1 SGHTA, CDR2 FQGNSA. The germline V and J ends were trimmed by 1 base and 6 bases, with 9 bases remaining between them. CDR3 length equals 13 residues. Written as DNA, the CDR3 is TGTGCCAGCAGCTTAGTTGGGGGCCCTGAAGCTTTCTTT. As protein: CASSLVGGPEAFF.

The V gene is TRBV9, the J gene TRBJ2-1; no reliable D call. This CDR3 is 14 amino acids long. Germline V gene sequence: CDR1 SGDLS, CDR2 YYNGEE. Trimming pared 4 bases from V and 6 bases from J, leaving 14 bases between. The CDR3 region has the DNA TGTGCCAGCAGCCCCCTACCCGGGTCCAATGAGCAGTTCTTC. Translated: CASSPLPGSNEQFF. Using reference TRBV9 and TRBJ2-1 for the parts outside the CDR3, the full variable domain is DSGVTQTPKHLITATGQRVTLRCSPRSGDLSVYWYQQSLDQGLQFLIQYYNGEERAKGNILERFSAQQFPDLHSELNLSSLELGDSALYFCASSPLPGSNEQFFGPGTRLTVL.

This sequence joins TRBV6-1 and TRBJ1-2, with D hard to call. Deletions cut 5 bases from V and 0 bases from J, with 10 bases between. This CDR3 has 14 residues. Germline V gene sequence: CDR1 MNHNS, CDR2 SASEGT. Written as DNA, the CDR3 is TGTGCCAGCAGTCTTCCGGACCCTAACTATGGCTACACCTTC. Its translation: CASSLPDPNYGYTF.

This clone was recorded a few times. This chain joins TRBV29-1 and TRBJ1-2; D gene uncertain. The germline V gene has CDR1 SQVTM and CDR2 ANQGSEA. The CDR3 runs to 11 residues. V was shortened by 6 bases and J by 1 base, with 6 bases between the two germline ends. The CDR3 nucleotides are TGCAGCGTCGAGTTTAACTATGGCTACACCTTC. Translated, it gives CSVEFNYGYTF. Drawing the rest from reference TRBV29-1 and TRBJ1-2, the complete variable domain is SAVISQKPSRDICQRGTSLTIQCQVDSQVTMMFWYRQQPGQSLTLIATANQGSEATYESGFVIDKFPISRPNLTFSTLTVSNMSPEDSSIYLCSVEFNYGYTFGSGTRLTVV.